This T cell receptor (beta chain) originates from a study of cytomegalovirus exposure and HLA in healthy donors. The overall study: The same platform as the approximately 730 first-cohort repertoires was used for the 120 validation repertoires, a later analysis reported.

This clone was observed a single time. The table came from immunoSEQ multiplex PCR; TCRdb's copy has only in-frame clones and leaves some out. This sample has 55,000 to 75,000 clones, with 90% to 95% found just once. The donors were in the roughly 130-subject validation cohort; that cohort was separate from the roughly 730-subject first cohort. This TCR came from a man between 18 and 35 years old in good health and CMV-seropositive. The sequencing sample was made of PBMCs.

CDR3 in amino acids: CASSSRLAGWYNEQFF. DNA for the CDR3: TGTGCCAGCAGCTCCCGACTAGCGGGATGGTACAATGAGCAGTTCTTC. V and J are TRBV9 and TRBJ2-1; the match to TRBD2 covers 11 bases. CDR1 and CDR2 from the germline V gene are SGDLS and YYNGEE. Losses at the gene ends were 4 bases for V and 4 bases for J; bases not matched to a gene: 7. This CDR3 comprises 16 residues.